This T cell receptor (beta chain) was observed in a study of blood T cell repertoires in COVID-19. Whole-study context: Spain, Italy and the United States supplied samples that represented acute and convalescent COVID-19. PBMCs, B-cell-depleted T cells, or T cells were the source of the cDNA or gDNA that made up the material.

In the source study's methods: Using reference gene primer amplification, nucleated cell counts were estimated. Clones were read by immunoSEQ multiplex PCR, and TCRdb kept only the in-frame ones, dropping some. V, J and clone size are those of that table, while D and trimming were read from the DNA. The sample shows roughly 80,000 clones, 85% to 90% of them seen only once. Germline lookup yields CDR1 LNHDA and CDR2 SQIVND (reference sequence). This CDR3 is built from 15 residues. The junction had 5 bases not matched to a gene; V was cut back by 7 bases and J by 0 bases. This chain links TRBV19 with TRBJ1-3; TRBD1 aligns across 8 bases. The TCR originated in a woman at least 80 years old with acute or convalescent COVID-19. Input material: peripheral blood. The CDR3 DNA reads TGTGCCAGTAAGGACAGGGATATCTCTGGAAACACCATATATTTT. Residues: CASKDRDISGNTIYF. Full variable domain (outside the CDR3, taken from reference TRBV19 and TRBJ1-3): DGGITQSPKYLFRKEGQNVTLSCEQNLNHDAMYWYRQDPGQGLRLIYYSQIVNDFQKGDIAEGYSVSREKKESFPLTVTSAQKNPTAFYLCASKDRDISGNTIYFGEGSWLTVV.